This T cell receptor beta chain appears in the sequencing data of a study of blood T cell repertoires in COVID-19. Study at large: Samples taken during acute and convalescent COVID-19 were collected in the United States, Italy and Spain.

Some clones are missing from TCRdb's copy, which holds only in-frame ones; the method was immunoSEQ multiplex PCR. The repertoire holds around 31,000 clones, with about 90% as singletons. Sample: peripheral blood. This sequence was found in a human donor with active COVID-19. The donor label of this sample is uncertain.

CDR3 residues: CASSIWGTGYGNSPLHF. CDR3 in DNA: TGTGCCAGTAGTATTTGGGGTACAGGGTATGGGAATTCACCCCTCCACTTT. The rearrangement links TRBV19 to TRBJ1-6; D perhaps matches TRBD1 (6 bases). In germline, CDR1 is LNHDA, CDR2 SQIVND (reference sequence). This CDR3 region has 17 residues. V was trimmed by 3 bases and J by 7 bases, leaving 19 bases between them.